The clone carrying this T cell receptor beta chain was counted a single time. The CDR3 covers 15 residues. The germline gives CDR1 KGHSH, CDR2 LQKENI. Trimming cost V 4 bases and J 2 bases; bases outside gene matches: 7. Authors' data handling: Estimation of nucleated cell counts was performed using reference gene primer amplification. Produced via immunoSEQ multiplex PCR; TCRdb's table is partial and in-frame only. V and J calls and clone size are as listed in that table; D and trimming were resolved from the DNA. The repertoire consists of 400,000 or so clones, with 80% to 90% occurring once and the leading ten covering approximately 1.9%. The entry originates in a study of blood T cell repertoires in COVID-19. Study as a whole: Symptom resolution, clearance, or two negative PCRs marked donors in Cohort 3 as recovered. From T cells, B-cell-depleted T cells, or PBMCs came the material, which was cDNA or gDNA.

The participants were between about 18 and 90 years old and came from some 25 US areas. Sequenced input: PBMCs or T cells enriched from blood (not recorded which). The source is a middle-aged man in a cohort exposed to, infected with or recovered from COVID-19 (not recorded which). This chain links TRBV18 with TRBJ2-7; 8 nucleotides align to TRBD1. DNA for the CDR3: TGTGCCAGCTCACACGGACAGGGTAAGACCTACGAGCAGTACTTC. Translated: CASSHGQGKTYEQYF.